The 2 T cell receptor beta chains below come from one sample, sequenced in a study of cytomegalovirus exposure and HLA in healthy donors. PCR employed 60 Vbeta and 13 Jbeta primers. Generated by immunoSEQ multiplex PCR, the TCRdb table keeps only in-frame clones and is missing some. This sample's table reports about 170,000 clones. The sample comprised PBMCs. Every receptor here comes from a woman under 30 in good health and CMV-seropositive.

V gene TRBV20-1 combines with J gene TRBJ1-2, with D tentatively TRBD1 (5 bases). The V end lost 3 bases, the J end lost 8 bases, and 10 bases lay between the germline ends. This CDR3 has 11 amino acids. Germline V CDR1 and CDR2: DFQATT, SNEGSKA (reference sequence). The CDR3 spells CSARGKGGYTF. The CDR3 coding sequence is TGCAGTGCTAGGGGGAAGGGGGGCTACACCTTC.

The rearrangement uses TRBV14 and TRBJ2-1; D is perhaps TRBD2 (5 bases). The CDR3 spans 17 residues. Germline loops: CDR1 SGHDN, CDR2 FVKESK. V was cut by 4 bases and J by 0 bases, with 16 bases left in between. The CDR3 region has the DNA TGTGCCAGCAGCCCCGATCGGGGAACGAGCTCCTACAATGAGCAGTTCTTC. This gives the protein CASSPDRGTSSYNEQFF.